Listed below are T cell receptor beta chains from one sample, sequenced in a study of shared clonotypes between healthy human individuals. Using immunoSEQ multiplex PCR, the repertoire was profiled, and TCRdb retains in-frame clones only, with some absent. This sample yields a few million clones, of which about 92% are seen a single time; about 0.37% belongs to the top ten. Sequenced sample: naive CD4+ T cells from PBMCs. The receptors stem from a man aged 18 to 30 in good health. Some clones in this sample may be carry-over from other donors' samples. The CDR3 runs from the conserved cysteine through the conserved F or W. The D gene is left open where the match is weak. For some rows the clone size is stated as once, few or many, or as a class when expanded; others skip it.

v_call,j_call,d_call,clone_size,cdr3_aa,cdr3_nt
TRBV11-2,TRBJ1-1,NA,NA,CASSRWDTEAFF,TGTGCCAGCAGCCGGTGGGACACTGAAGCTTTCTTT
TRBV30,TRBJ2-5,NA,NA,CAWSVGIQETQYF,TGTGCCTGGAGTGTGGGGATCCAAGAGACCCAGTACTTC
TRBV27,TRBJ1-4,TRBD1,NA,CASSLLGTGPEKLFF,TGTGCCAGCAGTTTATTAGGGACAGGGCCTGAAAAACTGTTTTTT
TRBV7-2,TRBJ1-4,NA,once,CASSPDRTRTNEKLFF,TGTGCCAGCAGCCCCGACAGAACCCGAACTAATGAAAAACTGTTTTTT
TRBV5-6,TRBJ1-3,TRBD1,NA,CASSLAGGAGNTIYF,TGTGCCAGCAGCTTGGCAGGGGGTGCCGGAAACACCATATATTTT
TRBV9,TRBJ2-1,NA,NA,CASSVGYYREDSYNEQFF,TGTGCCAGCAGCGTAGGGTATTATAGAGAAGACTCCTACAATGAGCAGTTCTTC
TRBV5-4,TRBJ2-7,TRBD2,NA,CASRSGTSGTYEQYF,TGTGCCAGCAGATCTGGGACTAGCGGTACCTACGAGCAGTACTTC
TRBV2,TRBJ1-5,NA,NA,CAGGTDSNQPQHF,TGTGCCGGGGGGACGGATAGCAATCAGCCCCAGCATTTT
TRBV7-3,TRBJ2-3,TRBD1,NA,CASSLLGQVTDTQYF,TGTGCCAGCAGCTTACTCGGACAGGTCACAGATACGCAGTATTTT
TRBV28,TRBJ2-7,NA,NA,CASSFMPHGTRAEQYF,TGTGCCAGCAGTTTTATGCCTCACGGGACTCGTGCCGAGCAGTACTTC
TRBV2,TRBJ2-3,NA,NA,CASSGGEADTQYF,TGTGCCAGCAGCGGAGGTGAGGCAGATACGCAGTATTTT
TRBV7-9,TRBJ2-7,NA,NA,CASSLLGATPEQYF,TGTGCCAGCAGCTTACTGGGGGCGACCCCGGAGCAGTACTTC
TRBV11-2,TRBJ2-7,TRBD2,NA,CASSPVREGLSYEQYF,TGTGCCAGCAGCCCCGTACGGGAGGGCCTTTCCTACGAGCAGTACTTC
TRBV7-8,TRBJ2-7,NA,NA,CASSLDRVVVSYEQYF,TGTGCCAGCAGCTTAGACAGGGTGGTGGTCTCCTACGAGCAGTACTTC
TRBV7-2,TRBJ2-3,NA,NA,CASSLGSFVSTDTQYF,TGTGCCAGTAGCTTAGGGTCTTTCGTTTCCACAGATACGCAGTATTTT
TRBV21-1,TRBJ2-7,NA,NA,CASSSGAAGNYEQYF,TGTGCCAGCAGCAGCGGGGCCGCGGGAAACTACGAGCAGTACTTC
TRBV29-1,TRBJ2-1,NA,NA,CSVHGTESSYNEQFF,TGCAGCGTCCACGGGACTGAGAGCTCCTACAATGAGCAGTTCTTC
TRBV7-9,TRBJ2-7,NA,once,CASSGIGGYEQYF,TGTGCCAGCAGTGGTATCGGGGGTTACGAGCAGTACTTC
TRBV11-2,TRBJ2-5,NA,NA,CASSLPGAETQYF,TGTGCCAGCAGCTTACCGGGAGCGGAGACCCAGTACTTC
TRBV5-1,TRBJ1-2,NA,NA,CASSFSGDGYTF,TGCGCCAGCAGCTTCTCAGGGGATGGCTACACCTTC
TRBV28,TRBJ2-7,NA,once,CASSQGRRIGEQYF,TGTGCCAGCAGCCAAGGACGGAGGATTGGTGAGCAGTACTTC
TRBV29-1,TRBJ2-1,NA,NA,CSVEGRPYNEQFF,TGCAGCGTTGAAGGTCGACCCTACAATGAGCAGTTCTTC